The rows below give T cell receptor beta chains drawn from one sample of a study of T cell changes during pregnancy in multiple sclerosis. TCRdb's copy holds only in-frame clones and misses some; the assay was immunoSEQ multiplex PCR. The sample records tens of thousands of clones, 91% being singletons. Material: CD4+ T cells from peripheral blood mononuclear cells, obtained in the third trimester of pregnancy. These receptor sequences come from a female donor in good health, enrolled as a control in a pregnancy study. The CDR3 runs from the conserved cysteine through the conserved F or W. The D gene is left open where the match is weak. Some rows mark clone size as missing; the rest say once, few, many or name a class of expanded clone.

CDR3aa: CASSHSTGVGYEQYF
CDR3nt: TGCGCCAGCAGCCACTCGACAGGGGTGGGTTACGAGCAGTACTTC
v_gene: TRBV4-3
abundance: .
d_gene: TRBD1
j_gene: TRBJ2-7

CDR3aa: CASSMWGATLHF
CDR3nt: TGTGCCAGTAGTATGTGGGGAGCGACCTTGCATTTT
v_gene: TRBV19
abundance: once
d_gene: .
j_gene: TRBJ1-5

CDR3aa: CASSYSPRLSQETQYF
CDR3nt: TGTGCCAGCAGTTACTCCCCACGACTCTCCCAAGAGACCCAGTACTTC
v_gene: TRBV6-5
abundance: .
d_gene: .
j_gene: TRBJ2-5

CDR3aa: CASRGQLSSGNTIYF
CDR3nt: TGTGCCAGCAGAGGACAGCTAAGCTCTGGAAACACCATATATTTT
v_gene: TRBV6-5
abundance: .
d_gene: .
j_gene: TRBJ1-3

CDR3aa: CASSPGDSPLNYGYTF
CDR3nt: TGTGCCAGCAGCCCTGGGGACAGCCCCTTAAACTATGGCTACACCTTC
v_gene: TRBV9
abundance: .
d_gene: TRBD1
j_gene: TRBJ1-2

CDR3aa: CASSSSGGLEETQYF
CDR3nt: TGCGCCAGCAGCTCTAGCGGGGGCCTAGAAGAGACCCAGTACTTC
v_gene: TRBV5-1
abundance: .
d_gene: TRBD2
j_gene: TRBJ2-5

CDR3aa: CASGRDRGRYGYGYTF
CDR3nt: TGTGCCAGCGGCCGGGACAGGGGGCGTTACGGCTATGGCTACACCTTC
v_gene: TRBV28
abundance: .
d_gene: TRBD1
j_gene: TRBJ1-2

CDR3aa: CASSESWGGYEQYF
CDR3nt: TGTGCCAGCAGTGAATCATGGGGCGGATACGAGCAGTACTTC
v_gene: TRBV2
abundance: .
d_gene: .
j_gene: TRBJ2-7

CDR3aa: CARSLAVWCITYEQYF
CDR3nt: TGTGCCAGAAGCTTGGCGGTGTGGTGCATTACCTACGAGCAGTACTTC
v_gene: TRBV5-3
abundance: .
d_gene: .
j_gene: TRBJ2-7

CDR3aa: CASSFYSGQGNYGYTF
CDR3nt: TGTGCCAGCAGCTTTTATTCGGGACAGGGTAACTATGGCTACACCTTC
v_gene: TRBV5-6
abundance: .
d_gene: TRBD1
j_gene: TRBJ1-2

CDR3aa: CASSNRGYTDTQYF
CDR3nt: TGTGCCAGTAGTAACCGGGGGTACACAGATACGCAGTATTTT
v_gene: TRBV19
abundance: .
d_gene: .
j_gene: TRBJ2-3

CDR3aa: CASSRGTLVYNEQFF
CDR3nt: TGTGCCAGCAGTCGAGGGACACTCGTTTACAATGAGCAGTTCTTC
v_gene: TRBV14
abundance: .
d_gene: .
j_gene: TRBJ2-1

CDR3aa: CASSNKYNQPQHF
CDR3nt: TGTGCCAGTAGTAACAAGTACAATCAGCCCCAGCATTTT
v_gene: TRBV19
abundance: .
d_gene: .
j_gene: TRBJ1-5

CDR3aa: CASSLGPGGTEAFF
CDR3nt: TGTGCCAGCAGCTTGGGCCCCGGGGGGACTGAAGCTTTCTTT
v_gene: TRBV5-6
abundance: once
d_gene: .
j_gene: TRBJ1-1

CDR3aa: CASSDMGRRDGYTF
CDR3nt: TGTGCCAGCAGTGATATGGGGCGCAGGGATGGCTACACCTTC
v_gene: TRBV11-2
abundance: .
d_gene: .
j_gene: TRBJ1-2

CDR3aa: CASSLGTRGLGTGELFF
CDR3nt: TGTGCCAGCAGCTTAGGAACCAGGGGGCTGGGCACCGGGGAGCTGTTTTTT
v_gene: TRBV7-9
abundance: .
d_gene: TRBD1
j_gene: TRBJ2-2

CDR3aa: CSALDSLTNTEAFF
CDR3nt: TGCAGCGCCCTAGACAGCCTGACGAACACTGAAGCTTTCTTT
v_gene: TRBV29-1
abundance: .
d_gene: .
j_gene: TRBJ1-1

CDR3aa: CSSGLADFKTDTQYF
CDR3nt: TGCAGCTCAGGACTAGCGGATTTTAAAACAGATACGCAGTATTTT
v_gene: TRBV29-1
abundance: .
d_gene: TRBD2
j_gene: TRBJ2-3

CDR3aa: CASSSQSGGDSEAFF
CDR3nt: TGTGCCAGTAGTTCCCAATCAGGGGGCGACTCTGAAGCTTTCTTT
v_gene: TRBV19
abundance: .
d_gene: TRBD1
j_gene: TRBJ1-1

CDR3aa: CASSLGTANEQFF
CDR3nt: TGTGCCAGCAGCTTGGGTACCGCGAATGAGCAGTTCTTC
v_gene: TRBV5-4
abundance: once
d_gene: .
j_gene: TRBJ2-1

CDR3aa: CASSRDRDNTEAFF
CDR3nt: TGTGCCAGCAGTAGAGACAGGGACAACACTGAAGCTTTCTTT
v_gene: TRBV25-1
abundance: few
d_gene: TRBD1
j_gene: TRBJ1-1

CDR3aa: CASSNRKANYGYTF
CDR3nt: TGTGCCAGTTCGAACAGGAAAGCTAACTATGGCTACACCTTC
v_gene: TRBV2
abundance: .
d_gene: .
j_gene: TRBJ1-2

CDR3aa: CASSLFGTGGIYEQYF
CDR3nt: TGTGCCAGCAGCTTATTCGGGACAGGGGGCATTTACGAGCAGTACTTC
v_gene: TRBV7-9
abundance: .
d_gene: TRBD1
j_gene: TRBJ2-7